This record concerns one T cell receptor beta chain sequence. TCRdb's table, derived via immunoSEQ multiplex PCR, lists solely in-frame clones and lacks some. Altogether 550,000 to 850,000 clones are present, roughly 70% being singletons, with the ten largest covering approximately 1.8%. This sample is part of a study of shared clonotypes between healthy human individuals. There were only Caucasian adults among the donors, and all lived in Nashville, Tennessee. The clonotype was recovered from a woman younger than 45 in good health. Sequenced sample: memory CD4+ T cells sorted from blood. Sample subset: CD45RA-negative fraction.

The CDR3 reads CASTPGSSPLHF. CDR3 bases: TGTGCCAGCACCCCCGGGAGTTCACCCCTCCACTTT. The chain employs TRBV28 and TRBJ1-6; unclear D gene. Germline CDR1 and CDR2: MDHEN and SYDVKM. There are 12 residues in the CDR3. The V gene lost 7 bases and the J gene lost 9 bases, with 10 bases spanning the gap.